A selection of T cell receptor beta chains follows, all from one sample in a study of cytomegalovirus exposure and HLA in healthy donors. Generated by immunoSEQ multiplex PCR, the TCRdb table keeps only in-frame clones and is missing some. The sample yields 200,000 to 250,000 clones, over 80% seen once. The sample consisted of PBMCs. The source is a woman in her thirties or forties in good health and CMV-seropositive. The conserved cysteine and the conserved F or W are not part of the CDR3 here.

v_gene	j_gene	CDR3aa
TRBV2	TRBJ2-7	ASSTRTGRYEQY
TRBV19	TRBJ1-6	ASRIGYTGMYNSPLH
TRBV29-1	TRBJ2-7	SVEDASSDKTYEQY
TRBV5-1	TRBJ2-1	ASSLDSSYNEQF
TRBV7-2	TRBJ2-3	ASSLVGGRVPDTQY
TRBV28	TRBJ1-3	ASSLYGRRGGNTIY
TRBV10-3	TRBJ2-1	AISPGVSYNEQF
TRBV6-1	TRBJ1-5	ASSETGGGSNQPQH
TRBV9	TRBJ2-7	ASSVAGGGNLGEQY
TRBV7-8	NA	ASSLGFRDRTIYEQY
TRBV29-1	TRBJ2-1	SVDGLAGSLYNEQF
TRBV30	TRBJ2-7	AWTGTATYEQY
TRBV6-5	TRBJ1-5	ASSTGPSQPQH
TRBV7-9	TRBJ1-3	ASSPGLSGANTIY
TRBV4-2	TRBJ1-1	ASSWDRNTEAF
TRBV9	TRBJ2-1	ASSSSRGGVSIPEQF
TRBV4-1	TRBJ1-3	ASSQVGGGSGNTIY
TRBV5-6	TRBJ1-3	ASSPLVSGNTIY
TRBV5-4	TRBJ2-1	ASSLKRERLGNEQF
TRBV19	TRBJ2-3	ASSIFFGREIDTQY
TRBV5-1	TRBJ2-3	ASRNRAADTQY
TRBV2	TRBJ2-3	ASSEEVWGLAGSDTQY
TRBV27	TRBJ1-2	ASSLTGSGYGYT
TRBV4-3	TRBJ2-7	ASSQQPGGGAYEQY
TRBV6-6	TRBJ1-4	ATYGREGGANEKLF
TRBV4-1	TRBJ1-6	ASSHAYSPDSPLH
TRBV7-7	TRBJ2-1	ASSVGLAGSDEQF
TRBV7-9	TRBJ1-4	ASSLAVQTNEKLF
TRBV6-5	TRBJ1-1	ASSYTGFWTEAF